These T cell receptor beta chains were read from a single sample in a study of identical twins. TCRdb fed the 5' RACE reads into MiXCR, producing one record per CDR3 protein. The sample has approximately 600,000 distinct CDR3 sequences, 7.5% to 10% seen once. These data are also associated with another study on yellow fever vaccine responses in identical twins.

Sample: PBMCs. The receptor source for this set is a young woman in good health. Each CDR3 is given with its conserved first and last residue. D genes are given only for firm matches. A clone size is listed for some rows: how often the clone was seen (once, few, many), or a class if it is expanded.

D,J,size,V,CDR3,DNA
TRBD2,TRBJ2-1,.,TRBV10-3,CAIEGGSFNEQFF,TGTGCCATCGAGGGCGGGAGTTTCAATGAGCAGTTCTTC
.,TRBJ2-7,.,TRBV27,CASSTVAASRYEQYF,TGTGCCAGCTCGACTGTAGCGGCGAGCAGGTACGAGCAGTACTTC
.,TRBJ2-7,few,TRBV3-1,CASSLDVGSHEQYF,TGTGCCAGCAGCCTCGATGTCGGGAGCCACGAGCAGTACTTC
TRBD2,TRBJ2-3,many,TRBV12-3/TRBV12-4,CASTSGGLGTDTQYF,TGTGCCAGCACCTCGGGGGGGCTTGGCACAGATACGCAGTATTTT
TRBD2,TRBJ2-1,many,TRBV7-9,CASSHGTGTSGHNEQFF,TGTGCCAGCAGCCACGGTACCGGGACTAGCGGTCACAATGAGCAGTTCTTC
.,TRBJ2-1,many,TRBV3-1,CASSQDYNEQFF,TGTGCCAGCAGCCAAGACTACAATGAGCAGTTCTTC
.,TRBJ2-7,few,TRBV12-3/TRBV12-4,CASGRQGLSEQYF,TGTGCCAGCGGCCGACAGGGACTTTCCGAGCAGTACTTC
.,TRBJ2-7,few,TRBV4-1,CASSQVTRTEQYF,TGCGCCAGCAGCCAAGTAACTAGGACCGAGCAGTACTTC
.,TRBJ2-2,many,TRBV30,CAWRGTGELFF,TGTGCCTGGAGAGGGACCGGGGAGCTGTTTTTT
TRBD2,TRBJ2-2,.,TRBV20-1,CSARDILAGGGGETGELFF,TGCAGTGCTAGAGATATACTAGCGGGGGGCGGCGGTGAGACCGGGGAGCTGTTTTTT
.,TRBJ1-2,few,TRBV20-1,CSARDLRGSNYGYTF,TGCAGTGCTAGAGATCTTAGGGGTTCTAACTATGGCTACACCTTC
.,TRBJ1-6,many,TRBV28,CASSLGRRVNSPLHF,TGTGCCAGCAGTTTAGGACGGAGGGTCAATTCACCCCTCCACTTT
TRBD2,TRBJ2-1,many,TRBV7-9,CASSLGGGSYNEQFF,TGTGCCAGCAGTCTCGGGGGGGGGTCCTACAATGAGCAGTTCTTC
TRBD1,TRBJ2-5,.,TRBV30,CAWSSDRGRVTQYF,TGTGCCTGGAGTTCGGACAGGGGGCGCGTGACCCAGTACTTC
TRBD2,TRBJ2-2,.,TRBV3-1,CASNQRSGGATGELFF,TGTGCCAGCAACCAAAGGAGCGGGGGCGCAACCGGGGAGCTGTTTTTT
TRBD2,TRBJ2-5,.,TRBV28,CASSGRSGGVTETQYF,TGTGCCAGCAGTGGGAGAAGCGGGGGTGTTACGGAGACCCAGTACTTC
TRBD1,TRBJ2-7,many,TRBV5-1,CASSSDRGYEQYF,TGCGCCAGCAGTTCAGACAGGGGATACGAGCAGTACTTC
TRBD1,TRBJ1-6,many,TRBV5-4,CASSSRTGNNSPLHF,TGTGCCAGCAGCTCGAGGACAGGGAATAATTCACCCCTCCACTTT
TRBD1,TRBJ2-7,once,TRBV4-1,CASSRRDRPYEQYF,TGCGCCAGCAGCCGAAGGGACAGGCCCTACGAGCAGTACTTC
.,TRBJ2-3,.,TRBV14,CASSQDPRDTQYF,TGTGCCAGCAGCCAAGATCCCCGGGATACGCAGTATTTT
.,TRBJ1-3,.,TRBV6-1,CASIDPGSGNTIYF,TGTGCCAGCATCGACCCAGGCTCTGGAAACACCATATATTTT
.,TRBJ2-1,.,TRBV6-5,CASSNTVPSYNEQFF,TGTGCCAGCAGTAACACTGTGCCCTCCTACAATGAGCAGTTCTTC
TRBD1,TRBJ1-2,.,TRBV7-9,CATLGTVKNGYTF,TGTGCCACCTTAGGGACAGTGAAAAATGGCTACACCTTC
TRBD1,TRBJ1-1,few,TRBV5-1,CASSLAQGEVTEAFF,TGCGCCAGCAGCTTGGCCCAGGGGGAGGTCACTGAAGCTTTCTTT
.,TRBJ2-2,.,TRBV11-2,CASSLDAGSRTGELFF,TGTGCCAGCAGCTTAGATGCAGGGTCAAGGACCGGGGAGCTGTTTTTT
TRBD1,TRBJ2-7,few,TRBV20-1,CSARPLWTGGFYEQYF,TGCAGTGCTAGACCCTTATGGACAGGGGGCTTCTACGAGCAGTACTTC
.,TRBJ1-2,many,TRBV7-9,CATSDGSNYGCTF,.
TRBD2,TRBJ2-5,few,TRBV5-1,CASSSITYGMASGSQETQYF,TGCGCCAGCAGCTCGATTACATACGGGATGGCTAGCGGCTCCCAAGAGACCCAGTACTTC
TRBD2,TRBJ2-3,few,TRBV5-5,CASSFRAGGPDTQYF,TGTGCCAGCAGCTTCCGAGCGGGAGGTCCAGATACGCAGTATTTT
TRBD2,TRBJ2-5,.,TRBV6-5,CASSYKERGWQETQYF,TGTGCCAGCAGTTATAAAGAGCGGGGGTGGCAAGAGACCCAGTACTTC
TRBD1,TRBJ2-7,few,TRBV4-1,CASSQNPSDRTGHSYEQYF,TGCGCCAGCAGCCAAAACCCCTCGGATAGGACAGGACATTCCTACGAGCAGTACTTC
.,TRBJ2-7,.,TRBV24-1,CATSGEATYEQYF,TGTGCCACCAGTGGGGAGGCAACCTACGAGCAGTACTTC
TRBD1,TRBJ1-5,few,TRBV7-9,CASSKTGGQGNQPQHF,TGTGCCAGCAGCAAGACAGGGGGCCAGGGCAATCAGCCCCAGCATTTT
.,TRBJ2-5,few,TRBV20-1,CSAPVVVQETQYF,TGCAGTGCGCCCGTCGTGGTCCAAGAGACCCAGTACTTC
.,TRBJ1-1,few,TRBV19,CASSIPGASTEAFF,TGTGCCAGTAGTATCCCGGGGGCGAGCACTGAAGCTTTCTTT
TRBD2,TRBJ2-2,.,TRBV7-2,CASSPRLSGGGTGELFF,TGTGCCAGCAGCCCAAGATTGAGCGGGGGGGGCACCGGGGAGCTGTTTTTT
.,TRBJ2-7,many,TRBV21-1,CASSKGVKTDSSYEQYF,TGTGCCAGCAGCAAAGGGGTCAAGACTGATAGTTCCTACGAGCAGTACTTC
.,TRBJ2-3,few,TRBV20-1,CSARDIWGGSTDTQYF,TGCAGTGCTAGAGATATATGGGGCGGCAGCACAGATACGCAGTATTTT
TRBD1,TRBJ2-5,many,TRBV29-1,CSVEWDREYQETQYF,TGCAGCGTTGAATGGGACAGGGAGTACCAAGAGACCCAGTACTTC
.,TRBJ1-1,.,TRBV29-1,CSVLAGDTEAFF,TGCAGCGTTCTGGCAGGGGACACTGAAGCTTTCTTT
.,TRBJ2-7,.,TRBV29-1,CSVLDGVEQYF,TGCAGCGTTCTGGACGGGGTCGAGCAGTACTTC
.,TRBJ2-1,.,TRBV29-1,CSVAGPIGNEQFF,TGCAGCGTTGCTGGTCCAATCGGGAATGAGCAGTTCTTC
TRBD2,TRBJ2-7,few,TRBV5-1,CASSFPAGGKSYEQYF,TGCGCCAGCAGCTTTCCAGCGGGGGGGAAGTCCTACGAGCAGTACTTC
.,TRBJ2-5,many,TRBV4-3,CASSQDLVVLETQYF,TGCGCCAGCAGCCAAGACCTAGTTGTATTGGAGACCCAGTACTTC
.,TRBJ2-5,many,TRBV15,CATSRGGLLGQETQYF,TGTGCCACCAGCAGAGGGGGGTTGCTGGGCCAAGAGACCCAGTACTTC
TRBD2,TRBJ2-1,.,TRBV29-1,CSVVRVAGPYNEQFF,TGCAGCGTTGTGAGGGTAGCGGGACCGTACAATGAGCAGTTCTTC